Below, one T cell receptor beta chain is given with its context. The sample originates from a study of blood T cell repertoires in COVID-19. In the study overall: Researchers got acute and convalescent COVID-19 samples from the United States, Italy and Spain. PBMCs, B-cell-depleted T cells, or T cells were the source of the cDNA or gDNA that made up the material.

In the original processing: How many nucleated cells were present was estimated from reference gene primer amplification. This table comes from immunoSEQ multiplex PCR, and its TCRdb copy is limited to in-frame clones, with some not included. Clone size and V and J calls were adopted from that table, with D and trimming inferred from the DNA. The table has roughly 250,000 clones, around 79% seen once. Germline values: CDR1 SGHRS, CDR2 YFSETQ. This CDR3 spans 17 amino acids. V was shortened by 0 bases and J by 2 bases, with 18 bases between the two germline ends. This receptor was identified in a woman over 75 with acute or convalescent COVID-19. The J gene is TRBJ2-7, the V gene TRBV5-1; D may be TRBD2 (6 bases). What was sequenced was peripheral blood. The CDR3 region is CASSLGPTSIPTYEQYF. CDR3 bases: TGCGCCAGCAGCTTGGGTCCAACTAGCATTCCCACCTACGAGCAGTACTTC.